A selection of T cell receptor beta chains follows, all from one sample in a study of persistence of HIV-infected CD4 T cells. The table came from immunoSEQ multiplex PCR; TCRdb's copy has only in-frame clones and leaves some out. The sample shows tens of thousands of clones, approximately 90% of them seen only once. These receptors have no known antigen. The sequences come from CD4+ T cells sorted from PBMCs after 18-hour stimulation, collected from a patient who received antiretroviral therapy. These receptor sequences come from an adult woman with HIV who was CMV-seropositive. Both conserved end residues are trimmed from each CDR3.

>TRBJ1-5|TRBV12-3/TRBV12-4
ASSLESRQPQH
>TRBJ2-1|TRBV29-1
SVPTGGFYNEQF
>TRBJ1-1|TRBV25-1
ASSDDRDTEAF
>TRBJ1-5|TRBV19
ASSISQGAGNQPQH
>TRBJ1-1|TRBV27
ASSLYRSPPGQGGTEAF
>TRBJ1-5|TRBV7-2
ASSLTRGNQPQH
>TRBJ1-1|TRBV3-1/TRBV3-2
ASSETGTAGTEAF
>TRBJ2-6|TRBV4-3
ASSSGGSGANVLT
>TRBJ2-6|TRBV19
ASSIGAGTSGANVLT
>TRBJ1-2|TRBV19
ASSTTAQTGGYT
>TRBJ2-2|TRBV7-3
ASRRLGTGAGSGELF
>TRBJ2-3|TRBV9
ASSVFGRAGKDTQY
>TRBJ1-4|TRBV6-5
ASSSQGTNEKLF
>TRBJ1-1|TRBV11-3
ASSPQGPGRTEAF
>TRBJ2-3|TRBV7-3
ASTPQGTSGILSTDTQY
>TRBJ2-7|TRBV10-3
AISEPGQGAYEQY
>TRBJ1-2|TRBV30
AWSVFRGAYGYT
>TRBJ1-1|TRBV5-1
ASNEQLNTEAF
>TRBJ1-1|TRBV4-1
ASRGSRQGEVTPNTEAF
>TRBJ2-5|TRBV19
ASSTTGGETQY
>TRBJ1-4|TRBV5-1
ASSSQQARGNEKLF
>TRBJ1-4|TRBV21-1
ASSKARAGATNEKLF
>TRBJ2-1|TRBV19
ASSKTVSGSPDEQF
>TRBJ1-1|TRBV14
ASSQDQRYTEAF
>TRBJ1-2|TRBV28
ASRNRTGSGYT
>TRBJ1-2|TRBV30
AWIPRKEGRYGYT
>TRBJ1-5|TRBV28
ATHVGGNQPQH
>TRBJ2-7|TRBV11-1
ASTLGLAVGEQY
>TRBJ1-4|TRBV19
ASSIGQGSEKLF
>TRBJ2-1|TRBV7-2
ASSSQRGGSNEQF
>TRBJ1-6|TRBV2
ASTLTGLSPLH
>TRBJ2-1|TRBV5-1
ASSLAPGGGYNEQF
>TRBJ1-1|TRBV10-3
ASNKGTEAF
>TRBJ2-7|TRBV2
ASGRSISYEQY
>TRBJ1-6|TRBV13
ASSQRGQGFGSPLH
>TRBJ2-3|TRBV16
ASSQGLADTQY
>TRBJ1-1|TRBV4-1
ASSQDGRGDEAF
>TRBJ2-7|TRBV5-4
ASSPGHPNEQY
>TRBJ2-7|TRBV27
ASSRRGAGGSGEQY
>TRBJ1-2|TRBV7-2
ASSPEGAGGPYGYT
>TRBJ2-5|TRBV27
ASSRLGLRQETQY